This T cell receptor beta chain originates from a study of blood T cell repertoires in COVID-19. This clone has only one observation. CDR3 length equals 14 residues. The germline CDR1 and CDR2 sequences are SGDLS and YYNGEE. J gave up 6 bases and V 4 bases, and 6 bases lay outside the gene matches. Generated by immunoSEQ multiplex PCR, the TCRdb table keeps only in-frame clones and is missing some. Of 300,000 to 450,000 clones in the sample, about 90% are singletons; the top ten hold around 0.92%. V and J are TRBV9 and TRBJ2-2; TRBD2 matches at 7 bases. This receptor was obtained from a woman aged 30 to 39 who had been exposed to COVID-19. Sequencing was performed on PBMCs or T cells enriched from blood (not recorded which). CDR3 sequence reads: CASSFGEGSGELFF. The CDR3 DNA is TGTGCCAGCAGCTTTGGGGAGGGCTCCGGGGAGCTGTTTTTT.